This TCR beta chain originates from a study of blood T cell repertoires in COVID-19. Some clones are missing from TCRdb's copy, which holds only in-frame ones; the method was immunoSEQ multiplex PCR. The repertoire holds about 160,000 clones, with 84% as singletons. Germline lookup yields CDR1 SGHTA and CDR2 FQGNSA. The length of the CDR3 is 16 residues. The V end lost 0 bases, the J end lost 7 bases, and 16 bases lay between the germline ends. In terms of age and location, participants ranged from about 18 to 100 years and lived in about 25 US areas. The sequencing sample was made of PBMCs or T cells enriched from blood (not recorded which). The chain uses TRBV7-2 and TRBJ1-5, with D possibly TRBD1 on 5 matching bases. This receptor was taken from a woman between 50 and 59 years old who had recovered from COVID-19. The chain's CDR3 is CASSLAGGGARQPQHF. The CDR3 DNA is TGTGCCAGCAGCTTAGCTGGGGGGGGAGCGAGACAGCCCCAGCATTTT.